The next 32 T cell receptor beta chains were all read from a single sample in a study of blood T cell repertoires in COVID-19. The method was immunoSEQ multiplex PCR; TCRdb's version includes in-frame clones alone and lacks a portion of them. The profile shows approximately 300,000 clones, around 83% of them singletons. The sequenced sample consisted of peripheral blood. These receptors came from a woman between 50 and 59 years old with acute or convalescent COVID-19.

The chain combines TRBV12-3 or TRBV12-4 with TRBJ1-1; a weak D match, TRBD1 (6 bases). The CDR3 is made up of 11 amino acids. Trimming stripped 6 bases from V and 11 bases from J, with 13 bases between. The chain's CDR3 is CASSQGGGAFF. CDR3 nucleotide sequence: TGTGCCAGCAGCCAAGGGGGGGGTGCTTTCTTT.

This sequence joins TRBV19 and TRBJ1-2; D is ambiguous. Trimming left V 8 bases short and J 0 bases short, with 13 bases between. The CDR3 loop spans 14 amino acids. Germline CDR1 is LNHDA and CDR2 is SQIVND (reference sequence). CDR3 protein: CASLKTLANYGYTF. For the CDR3, the DNA is TGTGCCAGTCTGAAGACTCTAGCTAACTATGGCTACACCTTC.

V gene TRBV9 combines with J gene TRBJ1-5, with a possible D match to TRBD1 (6 bases). Germline V CDR1 and CDR2: SGDLS, YYNGEE. Trimming took off 4 bases at V and 4 bases at J, with 9 bases between the two ends. This CDR3 contains 13 residues. CDR3 in DNA: TGTGCCAGCAGCCCAACAGGGAATCAGCCCCAGCATTTT. Amino acids: CASSPTGNQPQHF.

V and J are TRBV3-1 (or the pseudogene TRBV3-2) and TRBJ2-7; 7 bases are a match to TRBD2. The CDR3 is 18 amino acids. J gave up 3 bases and V 1 base, and 15 bases lay outside the gene matches. In germline, CDR1 is LGHDT, CDR2 YNNKEL (reference sequence). This chain's CDR3 is CASSQVFFNGRFGYEQYF. CDR3 bases: TGTGCCAGCAGCCAAGTTTTCTTTAACGGGAGGTTCGGCTACGAGCAGTACTTC.

The rearrangement links TRBV3-1 (or the pseudogene TRBV3-2) to TRBJ1-1; 9 bases map to TRBD1. Germline V gene sequence: CDR1 LGHDT, CDR2 YNNKEL (reference sequence). This CDR3 contains 19 residues. The J segment lost 5 bases and the V segment lost 1 base, leaving 17 bases of the junction unmatched. The CDR3 DNA follows: TGTGCCAGCAGCCAAGGCCGAAACAGGGGGCCCCTTGGAGGAACTGAAGCTTTCTTT. This gives the protein CASSQGRNRGPLGGTEAFF.

This chain uses TRBV19 with TRBJ2-3; D gene uncertain. V was pared by 3 bases and J by 0 bases, with 10 bases between. This CDR3 contains 15 residues. CDR1 LNHDA and CDR2 SQIVND come from the germline V gene (reference sequence). The CDR3 here is CASSILYSSTDTQYF. CDR3 bases: TGTGCCAGTAGTATTTTATATTCTAGCACAGATACGCAGTATTTT.

The chain joins TRBV6-5 to TRBJ2-7, with a tentative D call TRBD1 (6 bases). The CDR3 runs to 11 residues. CDR1 and CDR2 from the germline V gene are MNHEY and SVGAGI. The CDR3 loop is CASSDFDRKGV. The CDR3 DNA reads TGTGCCAGCAGCGACTTTGACAGGAAAGGCGTC.

This clone was observed a single time. The chain is built from TRBV2 and TRBJ1-4, with D possibly being TRBD1 (5 bases). The CDR3 totals 13 residues. Per the germline V gene, CDR1 is SNHLY and CDR2 is FYNNEI. Trimming took off 9 bases at V and 8 bases at J, with 16 bases between the two ends. The CDR3 sequence: CASTGRGGEKLFF. CDR3 nucleotide sequence: TGTGCCAGTACCGGGAGGGGAGGGGAAAAACTGTTTTTT.

The chain uses TRBV7-2 and TRBJ2-3; a possible D gene is TRBD2 (5 bases). The germline gives CDR1 SGHTA, CDR2 FQGNSA. The CDR3 is 14 residues long. With 7 bases removed from V and 1 base from J, the gap between germline ends came to 12 bases. CDR3 nucleotide sequence: TGTGCCAGCACCCCCTGGCGGGGCACAGATACGCAGTATTTT. Its translation: CASTPWRGTDTQYF.

V gene TRBV9 combines with J gene TRBJ2-1; TRBD2 matches at 10 bases. The junction had 8 bases not matched to a gene; V was cut back by 2 bases and J by 9 bases. This CDR3 has 15 residues. CDR1 is SGDLS and CDR2 is YYNGEE in the germline V gene. The CDR3 region is CASSVGLASGSEQFF. The CDR3 nucleotides read TGTGCCAGCAGCGTGGGACTAGCGAGTGGAAGTGAGCAGTTCTTC.

This chain joins TRBV30 and TRBJ2-2, with D possibly matching TRBD1 (5 bases). The CDR3 runs 16 residues. V was clipped by 0 bases and J by 0 bases, with 11 bases between them. Germline loops: CDR1 GTSNPN, CDR2 SVGIG (reference sequence). The CDR3 spells CAWSVAGHANTGELFF. The CDR3 DNA is TGTGCCTGGAGTGTGGCAGGGCACGCGAACACCGGGGAGCTGTTTTTT.

This clone was detected once. The J gene is TRBJ1-3, the V gene TRBV29-1, with TRBD1 matching 7 bases. CDR1 SQVTM and CDR2 ANQGSEA come from the germline V gene. The CDR3 consists of 14 residues. V was clipped by 3 bases and J by 2 bases; unmatched bases: 4. Here the CDR3 reads CSVDQGEAGNTIYF. DNA for the CDR3: TGCAGCGTTGATCAGGGGGAGGCTGGAAACACCATATATTTT. Using reference TRBV29-1 and TRBJ1-3 for the parts outside the CDR3, the full variable domain is SAVISQKPSRDICQRGTSLTIQCQVDSQVTMMFWYRQQPGQSLTLIATANQGSEATYESGFVIDKFPISRPNLTFSTLTVSNMSPEDSSIYLCSVDQGEAGNTIYFGEGSWLTVV.

The chain uses TRBV4-1 and TRBJ1-1; TRBD1 matches at 7 bases. Trimming removed 4 bases from V and 0 bases from J; junction bases left unmatched: 11. The CDR3 is 17 residues long. Looked up from germline, CDR1 is MGHRA and CDR2 is YSYEKL. The CDR3 coding sequence is TGCGCCAGCAGCCGTTCCGGGACAGAACTGATGAACACTGAAGCTTTCTTT. Translated: CASSRSGTELMNTEAFF.

The gene calls are TRBV7-2 and TRBJ1-1; D not resolved. V gave up 3 bases and J gave up 2 bases, with 10 bases separating them. Per germline, CDR1 SGHTA and CDR2 FQGNSA. CDR3 length equals 14 residues. The CDR3 DNA reads as TGTGCCAGCAGCTTCGCGGGTCCTAACACTGAAGCTTTCTTT. Translated: CASSFAGPNTEAFF.

The chain carries TRBV12-3 or TRBV12-4 and TRBJ2-5, with D possibly being TRBD2 (6 bases). CDR3 length: 13 amino acids. Trimming pared 1 base from V and 5 bases from J, leaving 8 bases between. The CDR3 protein is CASSLGGAETQYF. The CDR3 DNA reads as TGTGCCAGCAGTTTAGGCGGGGCCGAGACCCAGTACTTC.

This chain links TRBV28 with TRBJ1-4, with D unclear. The CDR3 is 15 residues long. V lost 5 bases and J lost 8, with 18 bases in between. Germline CDR1 and CDR2: MDHEN and SYDVKM. CDR3 nucleotides: TGTGCCAGCAGTCTGCTGACCGGGAGCGGGGAAAAACTGTTTTTT. It codes for CASSLLTGSGEKLFF.

CDR3 sequence (DNA): TGTGCCAGCAGCTTAGAGAGACAGGGGAATAATTCACCCCTCCACTTT. Its protein is CASSLERQGNNSPLHF. The J gene is TRBJ1-6, the V gene TRBV7-2; 8 bases are a match to TRBD1. V was pared by 1 base and J by 5 bases, with 4 bases of the junction left unmatched. Germline CDR1 reads SGHTA; CDR2 reads FQGNSA. This CDR3 has 16 residues.

The CDR3 bases are TGTGCCAGCAGTCCAGACAAAAACATTCAGTACTTC. Translated: CASSPDKNIQYF. The V call is TRBV6-6, the J call TRBJ2-4; D is undetermined. CDR3 length: 12 amino acids. Germline CDR1 is MNHNY and CDR2 is SVGAGI (reference sequence). Trimming left V 5 bases short and J 3 bases short, with 5 bases between.

In this sample, this clone turned up once. V and J are TRBV6-2 or TRBV6-3 and TRBJ1-1; D possibly corresponds to TRBD1 (6 bases). The germline gives CDR1 MNHEY, CDR2 SVGEGT. CDR3 size: 14 residues. Deletions cut 5 bases from V and 0 bases from J, with 10 bases between. The DNA for the CDR3 is TGTGCCAGCAGTAAGGGGGTGATGAACACTGAAGCTTTCTTT. Translated, it gives CASSKGVMNTEAFF.

This chain links TRBV6-6 with TRBJ2-7; 8 nucleotides agree with TRBD2. The CDR3 contains 16 residues. Germline trimming cut 0 bases from V and 1 base from J; bases unmatched to any gene: 5. Germline CDR1 MNHNY, CDR2 SVGAGI (reference sequence). CDR3 amino acids: CASSYSGGGGSYEQYF. In DNA, the CDR3 is TGTGCCAGCAGTTACTCCGGGGGGGGAGGATCCTACGAGCAGTACTTC.

The J gene is TRBJ1-5, the V gene TRBV2; 9 bases match TRBD1. CDR1 and CDR2 from the germline V gene are SNHLY and FYNNEI. V gave up 6 bases and J gave up 2 bases; unmatched junction bases: 8. The CDR3 contains 16 residues. The CDR3 DNA is TGTGCCAGCAGCCTGACCCGGGACAGGGGCAATCAGCCCCAGCATTTT. Translating it yields CASSLTRDRGNQPQHF.

The chain has TRBV30 and TRBJ1-2; D is uncertain. The CDR3 extends over 11 amino acids. The germline CDR1 and CDR2 sequences are GTSNPN and SVGIG (reference sequence). Trimming took off 4 bases at V and 5 bases at J, with 8 bases between the two ends. The CDR3 nucleotides are TGTGCCTGGAAACCAGCGTATGGCTACACCTTC. Its translation: CAWKPAYGYTF.

The chain combines TRBV6-4 with TRBJ1-2, with TRBD1 matching 8 bases. Germline lookup yields CDR1 MRHNA and CDR2 SNTAGT. With V trimmed by 7 bases and J by 4 bases, 11 bases remained unmatched. The CDR3 sequence is 15 residues long. The CDR3 loop reads CASTKETGAIYGYTF. CDR3 nucleotides: TGTGCCAGCACTAAAGAGACAGGGGCTATCTATGGCTACACCTTC.

This clone was recorded only once. This sequence joins TRBV19 and TRBJ1-2, with TRBD1 as a possible D gene (5 bases). This CDR3 has 14 residues. Trimming stripped 5 bases from V and 0 bases from J, with 10 bases between. Germline loops: CDR1 LNHDA, CDR2 SQIVND (reference sequence). The CDR3 spells CASSRGNSNYGYTF. CDR3 nucleotides: TGTGCCAGTAGTCGGGGGAACTCTAACTATGGCTACACCTTC.

Here the CDR3 reads CASSLGTSPENEQFF. The DNA for the CDR3 is TGTGCCAGCAGCTTAGGGACATCCCCAGAGAATGAGCAGTTCTTC. This chain joins TRBV11-3 and TRBJ2-1; the D gene is possibly TRBD1 (5 bases). CDR3 length: 15 amino acids. The V gene's germline CDR1 is SGHNT and CDR2 YENEEA. Trimming removed 1 base at V and 7 bases at J, with 14 bases between.

The gene calls are TRBV12-5 and TRBJ2-2, with TRBD1 as a possible D gene (6 bases). The CDR3 extends over 15 amino acids. Germline CDR1 is LGHNT and CDR2 is FRNRAP. V lost 4 bases and J lost 2, with 11 bases in between. The CDR3: CASGSDSYNTGELFF. CDR3 DNA sequence: TGTGCTAGTGGTTCGGACAGCTATAACACCGGGGAGCTGTTTTTT.

The chain carries TRBV19 and TRBJ1-1; D might be TRBD1 (6 bases). Germline V gives CDR1 LNHDA, CDR2 SQIVND (reference sequence). Trimming shortened V by 7 bases and J by 0 bases, and 15 bases separated the two germline ends. The CDR3 covers 15 residues. The CDR3 reads CASTPEDSMNTEAFF. In DNA, the CDR3 is TGTGCCAGTACCCCAGAGGACAGCATGAACACTGAAGCTTTCTTT.

Only one count was recorded for this clone. The rearrangement links TRBV19 to TRBJ1-3; no clear D gene. The CDR3 sequence is 14 residues long. The germline CDR1 and CDR2 sequences are LNHDA and SQIVND (reference sequence). V dropped 3 bases and J dropped 4 bases, with 10 bases sitting between them. This CDR3 reads CASSINAEGNTIYF. In DNA, the CDR3 is TGTGCCAGTAGTATTAACGCTGAGGGAAACACCATATATTTT.

The chain uses TRBV30 and TRBJ1-5; weak D call: TRBD1 (5 bases). The CDR3 runs 19 residues. CDR1 GTSNPN and CDR2 SVGIG come from the germline V gene (reference sequence). V lost 2 bases, J lost 2 bases, and 25 bases lay in between. This chain's CDR3 is CAWSNKEGISLTGNQPQHF. The CDR3 DNA is TGTGCCTGGAGTAATAAGGAGGGGATATCTCTAACTGGCAATCAGCCCCAGCATTTT.

This clone was detected a few times. This chain uses TRBV27 with TRBJ1-5, with D maybe TRBD1 (5 bases). Between the trimmed V and J ends, which lost 2 bases and 1 base, there was a span of 9 bases. The germline CDR1 and CDR2 sequences are MNHEY and SMNVEV (reference sequence). The CDR3 totals 15 residues. The CDR3 loop reads CASSLDRNSNQPQHF. DNA of the CDR3: TGTGCCAGCAGTTTAGACAGAAACAGCAATCAGCCCCAGCATTTT.

This clone was counted between two and nine times. This specimen includes other DNA sequences encoding the same CDR3. The chain has TRBV12-3 or TRBV12-4 and TRBJ1-2, with 9 nucleotides matching TRBD1. V lost 4 bases and J lost 5; bases outside the gene matches: 2. The CDR3 runs 13 residues. The DNA of the CDR3 is TGTGCCAGCAGTTATGGACAGGGGTATGGCTACACCTTC. Translating it yields CASSYGQGYGYTF.

The CDR3 DNA reads TGTGCCATCAGTAAACTCGACAGGGACCACGAGCAGTACTTC. Translation: CAISKLDRDHEQYF. The chain couples TRBV10-3 to TRBJ2-7; 7 bases are shared with TRBD1. V shed 5 bases and J 5 bases; nucleotides not matched to a gene: 9. Germline V CDR1 and CDR2: ENHRY, SYGVKD. The CDR3 length is 14 residues.